This T cell receptor beta chain was obtained from a study of cytomegalovirus exposure and HLA in healthy donors. Germline CDR1 reads MNHEY; CDR2 reads SMNVEV (reference sequence). Losses at the gene ends were 3 bases for V and 2 bases for J; bases not matched to a gene: 10. The CDR3 is 17 amino acids. With 60 Vbeta and 13 Jbeta primers, the PCR was carried out. Profiling relied on immunoSEQ multiplex PCR, and the TCRdb table lists in-frame clones only, not all of them. The sample holds some 150,000 clones, approximately 79% seen once. This TCR was sampled from a man aged 45-65 years in good health and CMV-seropositive. V gene TRBV27 combines with J gene TRBJ2-3, with TRBD2 matching 8 bases. The sample was PBMCs. The CDR3 sequence: CASSFLKVAGHTDTQYF. The CDR3 nucleotides are TGTGCCAGCAGTTTCCTCAAAGTAGCGGGACACACAGATACGCAGTATTTT.